The source of this T cell receptor beta chain is a study of cytomegalovirus exposure and HLA in healthy donors. Whole-study context: Earlier, 150 million to 200 million T cells were analyzed, and 90 million to 120 million unique TCR beta sequences were found among them.

A multiplex PCR was run with 60 Vbeta primers and 13 Jbeta primers. Study processing details: Later analysis identified roughly 82 million unique TCR beta chains, roughly 11 million shared. The assay was immunoSEQ multiplex PCR, and TCRdb's table has in-frame clones only and misses some. V, J and clone size reflect that table, while D and trimming were determined from the DNA. Of about 91,000 clones listed, under 75% were seen once; the top ten hold 2% to 2.5%. Whole-study results and caveats: An analysis was carried out at a later point. It showed that HLA-associated TCR beta chains were more clonally expanded than equally common non-associated chains. Reportedly, TCR beta sequences accurately predicted HLA-A and HLA-B alleles in most subjects.

A word on this clone: Its specificity is not known.

This clonotype was sampled from a human donor in good health. Sequences were obtained from PBMCs.

In DNA form, the CDR3 reads TGCGCCAGCAGCTTGCTCCAGGACTACGAGCAGTACTTC. Its translation: CASSLLQDYEQYF. The rearrangement links TRBV5-1 to TRBJ2-7, with no clear D. This CDR3 contains 13 residues. Deletions cut 1 base from V and 3 bases from J, with 8 bases between. Germline CDR1 reads SGHRS; CDR2 reads YFSETQ.